This is a list of T cell receptor beta chains from one sample in a study of T cell responses to AZD1222 COVID-19 vaccine. Some clones are missing from TCRdb's copy, which holds only in-frame ones; the method was immunoSEQ multiplex PCR. The sample carries about 85,000 clones, about 88% recorded once. The sample here was peripheral blood, taken on day 0 of AZD1222 vaccination. These receptors came from an adult in good health. The CDR3 runs from the conserved cysteine through the conserved F or W. D genes are given only for firm matches. Some rows mark clone size as missing; the rest say once, few, many or name a class of expanded clone.

TRBV27	TRBD1	NA	TRBJ1-5	CASSLSGGQGRISNQPQHF	TGTGCCAGCAGTTTATCGGGGGGACAGGGTAGAATTAGCAATCAGCCCCAGCATTTT
TRBV28	NA	once	TRBJ2-7	CASSSSVREAYEQYF	TGTGCCAGCAGTTCATCCGTGCGGGAAGCCTACGAGCAGTACTTC
TRBV6-5	TRBD1	once	TRBJ2-7	CASSNLGTGDYEQYF	TGTGCCAGCAGTAACTTGGGGACAGGGGATTACGAGCAGTACTTC
TRBV5-6	NA	NA	TRBJ1-2	CASSLGRNYGYTF	TGTGCCAGCAGCTTGGGCAGGAACTATGGCTACACCTTC
TRBV27	TRBD1	NA	TRBJ1-6	CASSSKPTGKNSPLHF	TGTGCCAGCAGCTCAAAACCGACAGGGAAGAATTCACCCCTCCACTTT
TRBV28	NA	NA	TRBJ1-2	CASSLWQGRFYGYTF	TGTGCCAGCAGTTTATGGCAGGGAAGATTCTATGGCTACACCTTC
TRBV28	NA	NA	TRBJ1-5	CASLGGESNQPQHF	TGTGCCAGCTTGGGGGGTGAAAGCAATCAGCCCCAGCATTTT
TRBV12-3/TRBV12-4	NA	NA	TRBJ2-7	CASSPGPSYEQYF	TGTGCCAGCAGTCCGGGGCCGTCCTACGAGCAGTACTTC
TRBV7-8	TRBD1	NA	TRBJ2-1	CASSLPQGAKNEQFF	TGTGCCAGCAGCTTACCACAGGGGGCGAAGAATGAGCAGTTCTTC
TRBV19	NA	once	TRBJ1-1	CASRYLGQMNTEAFF	TGTGCCAGTAGATATCTCGGACAGATGAACACTGAAGCTTTCTTT
TRBV29-1	TRBD2	few	TRBJ2-1	CSVVETSGYNEQFF	TGCAGCGTTGTTGAGACTAGCGGTTACAATGAGCAGTTCTTC
TRBV23-1	TRBD1	once	TRBJ2-5	CARRQGRQETQYF	TGCGCCAGGCGACAGGGGCGCCAAGAGACCCAGTACTTC